This T cell receptor (beta chain) derives from a study of early T cells in non-severe SARS-CoV-2 infection. Study observations and caveats: The VDJdb matching leaned toward anti-spike CD8 responses and overlooked private and CD4 specificities.

Unique molecular identifiers were added to individual cDNA molecules. A single record per CDR3 protein comes from TCRdb applying MiXCR to the 5' RACE reads. This table holds 40,000 to 50,000 distinct CDR3 sequences, 5% to 6% found once. This CDR3 has 15 amino acids. V lost 1 base to trimming and J lost 7 bases, with 18 bases between them. Germline V lookup: CDR1 SGHRS, CDR2 YFSETQ. This clonotype was counted only a few times. Its cognate antigen is unknown. J is TRBJ2-7 and V is TRBV5-1, with D tentatively TRBD1 (6 bases). Source: whole blood, taken at baseline. This receptor was identified in an adult who was a healthcare worker with PCR-confirmed SARS-CoV-2 infection or an uninfected control (not recorded which). Here the CDR3 DNA reads TGCGCCAGCAGCTTGACGGCAGGGGAGACGGGGGAGCAGTACTTC. Translated: CASSLTAGETGEQYF.